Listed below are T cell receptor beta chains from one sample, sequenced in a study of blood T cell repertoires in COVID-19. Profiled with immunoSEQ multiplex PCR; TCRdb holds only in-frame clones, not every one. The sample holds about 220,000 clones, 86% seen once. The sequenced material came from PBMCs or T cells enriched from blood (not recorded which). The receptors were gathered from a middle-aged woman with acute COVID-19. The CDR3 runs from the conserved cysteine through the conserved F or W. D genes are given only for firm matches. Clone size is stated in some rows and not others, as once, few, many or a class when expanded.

cdr3_nt: TGTGCCAGCAGCCAAGGCGGGGCCCGCTACGAGCAGTACTTC
cdr3_aa: CASSQGGARYEQYF
j_call: TRBJ2-7
v_call: TRBV3-1/TRBV3-2
d_call: NA
clone_size: NA

cdr3_nt: TGTGCCAGCAGTCCTAGCGGCTCTGGGGCCAACGTCCTGACTTTC
cdr3_aa: CASSPSGSGANVLTF
j_call: TRBJ2-6
v_call: TRBV11-2
d_call: TRBD2
clone_size: NA

cdr3_nt: TGTGCCAGCGGAACTCTCGTATCAGGTGGTCAGCCCCAGCATTTT
cdr3_aa: CASGTLVSGGQPQHF
j_call: TRBJ1-5
v_call: TRBV19
d_call: NA
clone_size: few

cdr3_nt: TGTGCCAGCAGCTTAGATCTAATTGAAGCTTTCTTT
cdr3_aa: CASSLDLIEAFF
j_call: TRBJ1-1
v_call: TRBV7-9
d_call: NA
clone_size: NA

cdr3_nt: TGTGCCAGCAGCTTTTCCTCGGGGGGGAGCACAGATACGCAGTATTTT
cdr3_aa: CASSFSSGGSTDTQYF
j_call: TRBJ2-3
v_call: TRBV5-5
d_call: TRBD2
clone_size: NA

cdr3_nt: TGTGCCAGCAGCGCCGGGACTAGCGGGGGGTACTACGTGGTGACCCAGTACTTC
cdr3_aa: CASSAGTSGGYYVVTQYF
j_call: TRBJ2-5
v_call: TRBV11-2
d_call: TRBD2
clone_size: NA

cdr3_nt: TGTGCCAGCAGCTTAGGCCGGGGATATGGTAACTATGGCTACACCTTC
cdr3_aa: CASSLGRGYGNYGYTF
j_call: TRBJ1-2
v_call: TRBV7-2
d_call: NA
clone_size: NA

cdr3_nt: TGTGCCACCCTCCCCTGGTTGAGTAGCACAGATACGCAGTATTTT
cdr3_aa: CATLPWLSSTDTQYF
j_call: TRBJ2-3
v_call: TRBV2
d_call: NA
clone_size: NA

cdr3_nt: TGTGCCAGCAGCTTGGACAGGGGCGCACCCCTCCACTTT
cdr3_aa: CASSLDRGAPLHF
j_call: TRBJ1-6
v_call: TRBV5-4
d_call: TRBD1
clone_size: NA

cdr3_nt: TGTGCCAGCAGCTTCGGTACAGGGGACGCTGAAGCTTTCTTT
cdr3_aa: CASSFGTGDAEAFF
j_call: TRBJ1-1
v_call: TRBV7-6
d_call: TRBD1
clone_size: NA

cdr3_nt: TGTGCCAGCTCATCAGGGGAACACACTGAAGCTTTCTTT
cdr3_aa: CASSSGEHTEAFF
j_call: TRBJ1-1
v_call: TRBV18
d_call: NA
clone_size: NA

cdr3_nt: TGTGCCAGCAGCCAATATGTAGCGGGGGTCGCCGCAGATACGCAGTATTTT
cdr3_aa: CASSQYVAGVAADTQYF
j_call: TRBJ2-3
v_call: TRBV7-8
d_call: TRBD2
clone_size: few

cdr3_nt: TGCGCCAGCAGCTTGGCCGCAGGGCCCTATAGCAATCAGCCCCAGCATTTT
cdr3_aa: CASSLAAGPYSNQPQHF
j_call: TRBJ1-5
v_call: TRBV5-1
d_call: NA
clone_size: NA

cdr3_nt: TGTGCCAGCAGTTACTCGAGTCCCAACTATGGCTACACCTTC
cdr3_aa: CASSYSSPNYGYTF
j_call: TRBJ1-2
v_call: TRBV6-5
d_call: NA
clone_size: NA

cdr3_nt: TGTGCCAGCAGCCCGGGGGGGTTGACTGAAGCTTTCTTT
cdr3_aa: CASSPGGLTEAFF
j_call: TRBJ1-1
v_call: TRBV4-2
d_call: NA
clone_size: NA

cdr3_nt: TGTGCCAGCTCAAGACTGTCTAGCACAGATACGCAGTATTTT
cdr3_aa: CASSRLSSTDTQYF
j_call: TRBJ2-3
v_call: TRBV18
d_call: NA
clone_size: NA

cdr3_nt: TGTGCCAGCAGCCCTCTCCAGGGGAACACTGAAGCTTTCTTT
cdr3_aa: CASSPLQGNTEAFF
j_call: TRBJ1-1
v_call: TRBV4-2
d_call: NA
clone_size: NA

cdr3_nt: TGTGCCAGCAGCTTGGGAGTAACTGAAGCTTTCTTT
cdr3_aa: CASSLGVTEAFF
j_call: TRBJ1-1
v_call: TRBV5-6
d_call: NA
clone_size: few

cdr3_nt: TGTGCCAGCAGCTCCCCGCGCAGGGTGATACAGGAGACCCAGTACTTC
cdr3_aa: CASSSPRRVIQETQYF
j_call: TRBJ2-5
v_call: TRBV11-1
d_call: NA
clone_size: NA

cdr3_nt: TGCAGCGTCGGAGGCGGCTGGGCAGATACGCAGTATTTT
cdr3_aa: CSVGGGWADTQYF
j_call: TRBJ2-3
v_call: TRBV29-1
d_call: NA
clone_size: once

cdr3_nt: TGTGCCAGCGCAGGGCTGTATGGCTACACCTTC
cdr3_aa: CASAGLYGYTF
j_call: TRBJ1-2
v_call: TRBV2
d_call: NA
clone_size: NA

cdr3_nt: TGTGCCAGCGGCAGGGTTTCCACAGATACGCAGTATTTT
cdr3_aa: CASGRVSTDTQYF
j_call: TRBJ2-3
v_call: TRBV6-6
d_call: NA
clone_size: NA

cdr3_nt: TGTGCCAGCAGCTTAGGGACTAGCGGGGGAACTAGCTCCTACAATGAGCAGTTCTTC
cdr3_aa: CASSLGTSGGTSSYNEQFF
j_call: TRBJ2-1
v_call: TRBV7-7
d_call: TRBD2
clone_size: once

cdr3_nt: TGTGCCAGCAGTGAAGGCACAGGGTCGGATGAGCAGTTCTTC
cdr3_aa: CASSEGTGSDEQFF
j_call: TRBJ2-1
v_call: TRBV6-1
d_call: NA
clone_size: NA

cdr3_nt: TGTGCCACCAGTGATCCCAAAAGCCCTCGCACAGATACGCAGTATTTT
cdr3_aa: CATSDPKSPRTDTQYF
j_call: TRBJ2-3
v_call: TRBV24-1
d_call: NA
clone_size: NA

cdr3_nt: TGTGCCAGCAGTGGTCGGGGGGCGAGGGGGAATCAGCCCCAGCATTTT
cdr3_aa: CASSGRGARGNQPQHF
j_call: TRBJ1-5
v_call: TRBV6-1
d_call: NA
clone_size: NA

cdr3_nt: TGTGCCAGCTCCCCGACAGGGGAAGACACAGATACGCAGTATTTT
cdr3_aa: CASSPTGEDTDTQYF
j_call: TRBJ2-3
v_call: TRBV18
d_call: TRBD1
clone_size: NA